The present T cell receptor beta chain was sequenced within a study of blood T cells in healthy people across ages. The authors ran a second PCR of about 6 to 11 cycles using a sample-barcoded 5' primer and a J-beta primer mix. A template-switch adaptor containing 12 random nucleotides labeled each cDNA molecule. Per-sample output comprised a minimum of 2.5 million paired-end reads containing CDR3. TCRdb re-called the 5' RACE reads through MiXCR, storing one row per CDR3 protein. The sample includes 1 million or so distinct CDR3 sequences, over 35% of them seen just once. Germline CDR1 is SGHRS and CDR2 is YFSETQ. The trim removed 4 bases at V and 5 bases at J, leaving 7 bases unmatched. This CDR3 comprises 15 residues. There are a few counts of this clonotype. Peripheral blood samples of 9 to 10 milliliters were drawn from each donor.

The V call is TRBV5-1, the J call TRBJ2-4; 9 bases align to TRBD2. The sample taken for sequencing was blood. The receptor was isolated from a woman aged 60-70 years in good health. The CDR3: CASSHSGTSQNIQYF. CDR3 coding DNA: TGCGCCAGCAGCCATTCCGGGACTAGCCAAAACATTCAGTACTTC.